This T cell receptor (beta chain) stems from a study of a mutant IDH1 vaccine in newly diagnosed glioma. Data came from immunoSEQ multiplex PCR; TCRdb stores just in-frame clones and leaves some out. The sample contains some 62,000 clones, 83% of which appear only once. The CDR3 extends over 17 amino acids. Germline values: CDR1 MNHNS, CDR2 SASEGT. V gave up 2 bases and J gave up 0 bases; unmatched junction bases: 9. Sample time point: week 47, end of study. Topical imiquimod accompanied each vaccine dose, which consisted of 300 ug of mutant IDH1 20-mer peptide. A remark on this clone: Its antigen is unknown.

Sequencing used PBMCs, obtained from a glioma patient whose treatment included an IDH1 peptide vaccine. The receptor was isolated from a man aged 30 to 45 with glioma. The chain employs TRBV6-1 and TRBJ2-7; 8 bases match TRBD1. The CDR3 here is CASSEPGQGTFSYEQYF. CDR3 DNA: TGTGCCAGCAGTGAACCCGGACAGGGAACATTCTCCTACGAGCAGTACTTC.